The source of this TCR beta chain is a study of blood T cell repertoires in COVID-19. Study at large: The samples span acute and convalescent COVID-19 from the United States, Italy and Spain. The cDNA or gDNA used as material had been derived from T cells, B-cell-depleted T cells, or PBMCs.

In the authors' workflow: Estimated nucleated cell counts came from reference gene primer amplification. Method: immunoSEQ multiplex PCR; TCRdb's copy keeps in-frame clones and lacks some. The V and J calls and clone size come from that table; D and trimming were worked out from the DNA. The sample lists under 300,000 clones, 65% to 85% occurring once. Germline CDR1 is SGHRS and CDR2 is YFSETQ. The V gene lost 1 base and the J gene lost 0 bases, with 8 bases spanning the gap. The CDR3 sequence is 15 residues long. The chain is built from TRBV5-1 and TRBJ1-3; no definite D call. This clonotype was sampled from a middle-aged woman with active or convalescent COVID-19. Sequencing was performed on peripheral blood. In nucleotides, the CDR3 is TGCGCCAGCAGCTTGACCCAGGACTCTGGAAACACCATATATTTT. Its protein is CASSLTQDSGNTIYF.